A single TCR beta chain is shown here with its context. The data were obtained in a study of T cells in Graves' hyperthyroidism and ophthalmopathy. Amplified TCR beta CDR3 regions derived from RNA transcripts. The HTBI set primed first-round TCR CDR3 RT-PCR. TCRdb used MiXCR to reprocess the multiplex PCR reads, holding one entry per CDR3 protein. The table shows around 520,000 distinct CDR3 sequences, with under 15% occurring only once. There are 14 residues in the CDR3. In germline, CDR1 is DFQATT, CDR2 SNEGSKA (reference sequence). Trimming at V came to 3 bases and at J to 5 bases, leaving 8 bases not matched to a gene.

The sequencing input was blood. The chain carries TRBV20-1 and TRBJ2-3, with 7 bases fitting TRBD2. This TCR was recovered from a woman aged 18 to 35 with Graves' hyperthyroidism. CDR3 coding DNA: TGCAGTGCTAGTCCCGGGAGGCTGTTAGATACGCAGTATTTT. Protein product: CSASPGRLLDTQYF.